The clone carrying this TCR beta chain came up a few times. Together with thyroid ultrasound, orbital computed tomography, serum thyroxine and TRAb, clinical symptoms were used for diagnoses. PBMCs were derived from about 10 ml fresh peripheral blood. These data are taken from a study of T cells in Graves' hyperthyroidism and ophthalmopathy. The CDR3 is made up of 14 amino acids. The ends lost 5 bases at V and 4 bases at J; junction bases unmatched: 4. From germline, CDR1 is PRHDT and CDR2 FYEKMQ (reference sequence). From RNA transcripts, TCR beta CDR3 regions were amplified. During a first-round RT-PCR of the TCR CDR3, the HTBI primer set was used. TCRdb fed the multiplex PCR reads into MiXCR, producing one record per CDR3 protein. The repertoire consists of hundreds of thousands of distinct CDR3 sequences, with approximately 13% occurring once and the leading ten covering roughly 9.2%.

This sequence originates from a woman aged 18 to 35 with Graves' hyperthyroidism. The gene calls are TRBV13 and TRBJ2-4; 8 bases agree with TRBD1. Sequenced sample: blood. In DNA form, the CDR3 reads TGTGCCAGCAGCACCCGGACAGGGAAAAACATTCAGTACTTC. Protein: CASSTRTGKNIQYF.